A few counts support the clone carrying this T cell receptor (beta chain). These data are taken from a study of CD8 T cells in ankylosing spondylitis. Trimming cost V 1 base and J 3 bases, with 13 bases left between them. The CDR3 runs to 16 residues. The germline V gene encodes CDR1 SEHNR and CDR2 FQNEAQ (reference sequence). Each CDR3 protein is one row after TCRdb ran MiXCR on the 5' RACE reads. The sample contains around 250,000 distinct CDR3 sequences, 30% to 40% of which appear only once. This rearrangement joins TRBV7-9 to TRBJ1-5; D may be TRBD1 (6 bases). Sequencing was carried out using blood, either unsorted or a sorted T cell fraction (not recorded which). This receptor was taken from a male donor with ankylosing spondylitis or in good health (not recorded which). CDR3 residues: CASSLEWGATNQPQHF. CDR3 nucleotides: TGTGCCAGCAGCTTAGAGTGGGGGGCGACCAATCAGCCCCAGCATTTT. Combining the CDR3 with reference TRBV7-9 and TRBJ1-5 gives the whole variable domain DTGVSQNPRHKITKRGQNVTFRCDPISEHNRLYWYRQTLGQGPEFLTYFQNEAQLEKSRLLSDRFSAERPKGSFSTLEIQRTEQGDSAMYLCASSLEWGATNQPQHFGDGTRLSIL.